This TCR beta chain emerged from a study of T cell therapy after organ transplantation. As for the study in general: Of some ten patients, eight responded clinically and two did not. Findings and limits, study-wide: Minimal repertoire change after therapy followed marked pretherapy expansions in nonresponders.

Patients were solid-organ transplant recipients with drug-resistant or recurrent cytomegalovirus. About this clone itself: Its antigen remains unidentified.

The CDR3 loop spans 17 amino acids. V shed 0 bases and J 0 bases; nucleotides not matched to a gene: 4. From germline, CDR1 is MGHRA and CDR2 YSYEKL. Clones were sequenced by immunoSEQ multiplex PCR, and TCRdb holds only the in-frame ones, with some missing. The profile shows 44,000 or so clones, about 94% of them singletons. This receptor was identified in a human patient who had received a solid organ transplant and had CMV disease. The sequencing here drew on CD8+ T cells from blood, taken before autologous CMV-specific T cell therapy. The chain recombines TRBV4-1 with TRBJ2-7; 11 nucleotides agree with TRBD2. The CDR3 spells CASSQEGSGRASYEQYF. The CDR3 region has the DNA TGCGCCAGCAGCCAAGAGGGTAGCGGGAGGGCCTCCTACGAGCAGTACTTC.